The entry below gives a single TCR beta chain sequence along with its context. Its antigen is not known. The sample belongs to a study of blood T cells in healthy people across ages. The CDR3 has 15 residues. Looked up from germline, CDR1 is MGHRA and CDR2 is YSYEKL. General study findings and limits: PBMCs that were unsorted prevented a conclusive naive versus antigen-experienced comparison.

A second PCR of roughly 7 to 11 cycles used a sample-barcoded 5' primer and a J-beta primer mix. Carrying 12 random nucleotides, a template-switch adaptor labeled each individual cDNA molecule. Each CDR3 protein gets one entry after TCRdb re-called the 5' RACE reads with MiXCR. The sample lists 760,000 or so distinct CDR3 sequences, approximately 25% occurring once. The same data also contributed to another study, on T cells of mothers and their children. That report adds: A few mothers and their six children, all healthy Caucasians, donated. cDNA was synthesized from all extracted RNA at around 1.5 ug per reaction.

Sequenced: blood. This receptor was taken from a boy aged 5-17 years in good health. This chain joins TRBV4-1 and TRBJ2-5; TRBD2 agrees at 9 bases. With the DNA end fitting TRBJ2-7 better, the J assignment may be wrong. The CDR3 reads CASSQVLAGSYEQYF. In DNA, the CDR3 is TGCGCCAGCAGCCAAGTGCTAGCGGGATCCTACGAGCAGTACTTC.